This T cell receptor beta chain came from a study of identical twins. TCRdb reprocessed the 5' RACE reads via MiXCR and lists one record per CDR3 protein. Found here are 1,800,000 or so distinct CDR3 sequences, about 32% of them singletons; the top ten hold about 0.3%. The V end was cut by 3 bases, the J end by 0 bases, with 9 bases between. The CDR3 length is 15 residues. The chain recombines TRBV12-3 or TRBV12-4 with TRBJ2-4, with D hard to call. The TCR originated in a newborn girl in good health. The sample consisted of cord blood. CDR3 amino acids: CASSFNRLAKNIQYF. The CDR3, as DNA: TGTGCCAGCAGTTTTAACCGACTAGCCAAAAACATTCAGTACTTC.